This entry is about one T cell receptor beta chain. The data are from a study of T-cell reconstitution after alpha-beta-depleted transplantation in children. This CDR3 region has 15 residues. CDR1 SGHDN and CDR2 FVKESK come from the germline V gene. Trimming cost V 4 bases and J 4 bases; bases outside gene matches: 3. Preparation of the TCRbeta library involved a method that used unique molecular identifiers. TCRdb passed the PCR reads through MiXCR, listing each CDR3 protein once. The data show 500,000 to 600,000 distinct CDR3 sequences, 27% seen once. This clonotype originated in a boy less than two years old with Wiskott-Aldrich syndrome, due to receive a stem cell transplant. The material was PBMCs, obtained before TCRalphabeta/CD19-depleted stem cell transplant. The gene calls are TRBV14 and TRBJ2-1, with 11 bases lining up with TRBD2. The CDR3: CASSRGTSGYNEQFF. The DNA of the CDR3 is TGTGCCAGCAGCCGCGGGACTAGCGGATACAATGAGCAGTTCTTC.